The source of this T cell receptor (beta chain) is a study of blood T cell repertoires in COVID-19. This CDR3 has 13 residues. The germline V and J ends were trimmed by 5 bases and 3 bases, with 11 bases remaining between them. Looked up from germline, CDR1 is SGHAT and CDR2 is FQNNGV. In the original processing: Estimated nucleated cell counts came from reference gene primer amplification. The table came from immunoSEQ multiplex PCR; TCRdb's copy has only in-frame clones and leaves some out. V, J and clone size were drawn from that table, and D and trimming were deduced from the DNA. The data contain approximately 260,000 clones, 70% to 90% of them seen just once; the ten biggest clones take up less than 8.5%. A COVID-19 case had been met by exposed participants during the 2 weeks before study entry.

The clonotype originates from a woman aged 50 to 65 who had been exposed to COVID-19. The rearrangement uses TRBV11-2 and TRBJ2-7; TRBD1 is a possible D gene (6 bases). Sequenced sample: PBMCs or T cells enriched from blood (not recorded which). CDR3 amino acids: CASSLGTIYEQYF. CDR3 DNA sequence: TGTGCCAGCAGCCTGGGGACAATCTACGAGCAGTACTTC.